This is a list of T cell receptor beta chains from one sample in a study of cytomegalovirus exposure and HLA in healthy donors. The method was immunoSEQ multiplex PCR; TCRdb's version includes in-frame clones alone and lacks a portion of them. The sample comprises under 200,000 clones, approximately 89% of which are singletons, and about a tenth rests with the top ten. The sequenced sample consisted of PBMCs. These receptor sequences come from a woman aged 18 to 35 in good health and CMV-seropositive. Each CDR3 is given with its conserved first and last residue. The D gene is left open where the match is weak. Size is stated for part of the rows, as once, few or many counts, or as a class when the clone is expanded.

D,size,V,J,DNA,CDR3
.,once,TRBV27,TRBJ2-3,TGTGCCAGCAGTTTCGGCCAGGGGAGCACAGATACGCAGTATTTT,CASSFGQGSTDTQYF
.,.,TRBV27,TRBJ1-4,TGTGCCAGCAGATTTAGGGGGGGGTCCAATGAAAAACTGTTTTTT,CASRFRGGSNEKLFF
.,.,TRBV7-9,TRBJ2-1,TGTGCCAGCAGCTACGCCCGCGGGAACAACAATGAGCAGTTCTTC,CASSYARGNNNEQFF
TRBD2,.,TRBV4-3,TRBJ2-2,TGCGCCAGCAGCAAGGTAGCGGGAGGATACACCGGGGAGCTGTTTTTT,CASSKVAGGYTGELFF
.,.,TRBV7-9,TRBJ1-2,TGTGCCAGCAGCCACAGCTCTGGTGGCTACACCTTC,CASSHSSGGYTF
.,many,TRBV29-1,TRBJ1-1,TGCAGCGTGGCGTACGGGACAAACACTGAAGCTTTCTTT,CSVAYGTNTEAFF
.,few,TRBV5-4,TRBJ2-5,TGTGCCAGCAGCTCGCCCGCAGGGGAAAGACAAGAGACCCAGTACTTC,CASSSPAGERQETQYF
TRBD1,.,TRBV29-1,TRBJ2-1,TGCAGCGTTGGGACAGGTAAAAATGAGCAGTTCTTC,CSVGTGKNEQFF
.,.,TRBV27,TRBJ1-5,TGTGCCAGCAGTTGGTCTCGGAATCAGCCCCAGCATTTT,CASSWSRNQPQHF
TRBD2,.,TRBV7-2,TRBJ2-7,TGTGCCAGCAGCTCTAGCGGCCCCTACGAGCAGTACTTC,CASSSSGPYEQYF
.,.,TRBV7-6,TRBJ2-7,TGTGCCAGCAGCTCCTTCCCTCGCGGGACGGGGTACGAGCAGTACTTC,CASSSFPRGTGYEQYF
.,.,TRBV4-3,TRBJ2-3,TGCGCCAGCAGCCAATGGTCGTGGTATAAGGAGGTTAAGTTCACAGATACGCAGTATTTT,CASSQWSWYKEVKFTDTQYF
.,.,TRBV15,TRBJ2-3,TGTGCCACCAGCGAGCGGGATACGCAGTATTTT,CATSERDTQYF
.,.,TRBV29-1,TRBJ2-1,TGCAGCGTTGGCGGGAACAATGAGCAGTTCTTC,CSVGGNNEQFF
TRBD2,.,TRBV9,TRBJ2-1,TGTGCCAGCAGCGTAGCTACTAGCGGGAGGGCCCCCTACTACAATGAGCAGTTCTTC,CASSVATSGRAPYYNEQFF
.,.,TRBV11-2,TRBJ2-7,TGTGCCAGCAGCTTACAGGCCCCCCTGGAGCAGTACTTC,CASSLQAPLEQYF
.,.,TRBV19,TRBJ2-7,TGTGCCAGTAGTTCCAAAGGACAGTTATACGAGCAGTACTTC,CASSSKGQLYEQYF
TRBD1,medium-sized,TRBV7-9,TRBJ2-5,TGTGCCAGCAGCCCCCCGACAGGGATGGAGACCCAGTACTTC,CASSPPTGMETQYF
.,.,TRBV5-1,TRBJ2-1,TGCGCCAGCAGCTCCGGGACACATCCCTACAATGAGCAGTTCTTC,CASSSGTHPYNEQFF
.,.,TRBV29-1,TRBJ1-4,TGCAGCGTGAGGGAATTCGATGAAAAACTGTTTTTT,CSVREFDEKLFF
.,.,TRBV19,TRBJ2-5,TGTGCCAGTAGTACTAACCAAGAGACCCAGTACTTC,CASSTNQETQYF
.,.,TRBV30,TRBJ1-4,TGTGCCTGGAGCATCAGGGATCCTAATGAAAAACTGTTTTTT,CAWSIRDPNEKLFF
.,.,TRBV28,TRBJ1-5,TGTGCCAGCAGTTTGGTACAGGCCGATCAGCCCCAGCATTTT,CASSLVQADQPQHF
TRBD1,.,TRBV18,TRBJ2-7,TGTGCCAGCTCACCAATCCGACAGGGAATCGAGCAGTACTTC,CASSPIRQGIEQYF
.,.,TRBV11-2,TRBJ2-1,TGTGCCAGCAGCTTCGGCGCCAGGGGAGTGTTCTTC,CASSFGARGVFF
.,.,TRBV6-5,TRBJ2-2,TGTGCCAGCAGTTACGGTAGCCCGAACACCGGGGAGCTGTTTTTT,CASSYGSPNTGELFF
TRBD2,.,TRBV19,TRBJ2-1,TGTGCCACCGGACTAGCGGGAGATTGGGGTGAGCAGTTCTTC,CATGLAGDWGEQFF
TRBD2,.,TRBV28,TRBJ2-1,TGTGCCAGCAGTTTCTTAGCGGGAAAATATGAGCAGTTCTTC,CASSFLAGKYEQFF
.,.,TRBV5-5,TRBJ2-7,TGTGCCAGCAGCTTGCGGGCAGGGGACGCCTACGAGCAGTACTTC,CASSLRAGDAYEQYF
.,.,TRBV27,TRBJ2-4,TGTGCCAGCAGTTTATCTTACATGCAGGGAAACATTCAGTACTTC,CASSLSYMQGNIQYF
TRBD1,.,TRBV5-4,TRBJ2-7,TGTGCCAGCAGCTTTCCGGGACAGGGGGCGTACGAGCAGTACTTC,CASSFPGQGAYEQYF
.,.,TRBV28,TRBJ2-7,TGTGCCAGCAGTTTATCGGTAGCGAGCTCCTACGAGCAGTACTTC,CASSLSVASSYEQYF
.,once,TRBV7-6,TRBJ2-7,TGTGCCAGCAGCACAGGACAGCTAGACTACGAGCAGTACTTC,CASSTGQLDYEQYF
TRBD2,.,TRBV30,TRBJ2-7,TGTGCCTGGACCAGGGGACTAGCTTCGCGCGAGCAGTACTTC,CAWTRGLASREQYF
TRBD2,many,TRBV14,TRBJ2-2,TGTGCCAGCAGCCACTTTCCCGGACTAGCGGGTTACGCGAACACCGGGGAGCTGTTTTTT,CASSHFPGLAGYANTGELFF
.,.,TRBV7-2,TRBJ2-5,TGTGCCAGCAGCTTGAGGGGGAGGGCCCCCGAGACCCAGTACTTC,CASSLRGRAPETQYF
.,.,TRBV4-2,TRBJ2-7,TGTGCCAGCAGCCAGCCCTCGGAAGGAGGCGAGCAGTACTTC,CASSQPSEGGEQYF
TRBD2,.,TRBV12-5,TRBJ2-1,TGTGCTAGTGGTTTCTCCTTGCGGGAGGGGGTCAATGAGCAGTTCTTC,CASGFSLREGVNEQFF
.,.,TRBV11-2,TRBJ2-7,TGTGCCAGCAGCTTAGATGGAGGCGGGGAGGACGAGCAGTACTTC,CASSLDGGGEDEQYF
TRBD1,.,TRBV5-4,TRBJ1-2,TGTGCCAGCAGTTGGGCCGACAGGGAGATGGTAGCTGGCTACACCTTC,CASSWADREMVAGYTF
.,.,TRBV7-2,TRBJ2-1,TGTGCCAGCAGCTTAGGTCTAGCGAATGAGCAGTTCTTC,CASSLGLANEQFF
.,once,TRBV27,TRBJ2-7,TGTGCCAGCAGTTACGGCAGGGTCTACGAGCAGTACTTC,CASSYGRVYEQYF
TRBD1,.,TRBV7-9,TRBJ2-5,TGTGCCAGCAGCTTAACAGGGGCAAAGGAGACCCAGTACTTC,CASSLTGAKETQYF
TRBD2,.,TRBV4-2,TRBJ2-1,TGTGCCAGCAGCCAATGGCGGGAGATCAATGAGCAGTTCTTC,CASSQWREINEQFF
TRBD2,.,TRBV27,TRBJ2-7,TGTGCCAGCAGTTCCAGCGGGGATTACGAGCAGTACTTC,CASSSSGDYEQYF
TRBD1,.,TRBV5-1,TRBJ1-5,TGCGCCAGCAGCCCCGGCGGTGGGACAGACAATCAGCCCCAGCATTTT,CASSPGGGTDNQPQHF
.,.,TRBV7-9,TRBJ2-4,TGTGCCAGCAGCTTACTTCCCGGCAGGGGGGAGAACATTCAGTACTTC,CASSLLPGRGENIQYF
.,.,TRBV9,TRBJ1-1,TGTGCCAGCAGCCCTTTATCTAGGTCGAACACTGAAGCTTTCTTT,CASSPLSRSNTEAFF
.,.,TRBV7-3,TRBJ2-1,TGTGCCAGCAGCTTAAGACAGAACAATGAGCAGTTCTTC,CASSLRQNNEQFF